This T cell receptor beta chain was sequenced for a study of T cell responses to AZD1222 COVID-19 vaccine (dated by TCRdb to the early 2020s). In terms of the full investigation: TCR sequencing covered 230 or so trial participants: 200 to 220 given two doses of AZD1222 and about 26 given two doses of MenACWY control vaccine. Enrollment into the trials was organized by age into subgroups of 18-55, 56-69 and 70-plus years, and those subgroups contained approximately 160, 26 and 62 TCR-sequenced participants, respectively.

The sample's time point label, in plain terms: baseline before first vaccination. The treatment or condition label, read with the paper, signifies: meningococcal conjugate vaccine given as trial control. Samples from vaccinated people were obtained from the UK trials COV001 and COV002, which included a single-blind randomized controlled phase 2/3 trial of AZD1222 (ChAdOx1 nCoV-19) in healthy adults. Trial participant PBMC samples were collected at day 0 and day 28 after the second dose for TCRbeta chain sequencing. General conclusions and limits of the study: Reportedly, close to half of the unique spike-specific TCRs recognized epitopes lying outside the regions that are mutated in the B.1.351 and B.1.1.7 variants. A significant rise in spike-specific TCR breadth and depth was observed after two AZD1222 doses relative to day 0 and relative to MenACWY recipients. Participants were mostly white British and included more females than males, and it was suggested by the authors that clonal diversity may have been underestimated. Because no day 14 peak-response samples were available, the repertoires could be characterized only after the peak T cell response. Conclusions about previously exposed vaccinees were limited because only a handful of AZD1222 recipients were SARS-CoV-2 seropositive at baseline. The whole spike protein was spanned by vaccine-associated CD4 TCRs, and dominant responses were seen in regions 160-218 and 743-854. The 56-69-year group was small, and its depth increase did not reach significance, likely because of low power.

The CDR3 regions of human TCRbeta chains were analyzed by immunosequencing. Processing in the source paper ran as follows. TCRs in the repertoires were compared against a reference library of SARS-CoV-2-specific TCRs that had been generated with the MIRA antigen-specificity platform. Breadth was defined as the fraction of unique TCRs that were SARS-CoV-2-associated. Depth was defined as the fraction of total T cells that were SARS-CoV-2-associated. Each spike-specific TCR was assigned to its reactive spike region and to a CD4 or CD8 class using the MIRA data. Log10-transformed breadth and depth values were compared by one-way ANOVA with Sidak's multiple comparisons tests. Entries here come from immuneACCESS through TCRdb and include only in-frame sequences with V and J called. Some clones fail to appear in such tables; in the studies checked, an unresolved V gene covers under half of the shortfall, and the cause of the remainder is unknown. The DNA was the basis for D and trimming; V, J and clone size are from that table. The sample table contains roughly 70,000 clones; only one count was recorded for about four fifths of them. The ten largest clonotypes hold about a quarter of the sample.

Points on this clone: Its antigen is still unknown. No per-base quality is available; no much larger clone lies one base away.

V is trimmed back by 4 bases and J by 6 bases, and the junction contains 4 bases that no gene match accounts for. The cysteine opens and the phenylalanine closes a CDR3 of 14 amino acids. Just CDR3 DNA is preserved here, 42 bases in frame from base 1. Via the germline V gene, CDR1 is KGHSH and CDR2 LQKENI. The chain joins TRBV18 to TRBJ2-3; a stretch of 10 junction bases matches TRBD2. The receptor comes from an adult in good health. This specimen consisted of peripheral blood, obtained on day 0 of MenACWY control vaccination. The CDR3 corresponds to CASSQRGGLDTQYF. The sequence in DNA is TGTGCCAGCTCACAGCGGGGGGGCCTTGATACGCAGTATTTT.